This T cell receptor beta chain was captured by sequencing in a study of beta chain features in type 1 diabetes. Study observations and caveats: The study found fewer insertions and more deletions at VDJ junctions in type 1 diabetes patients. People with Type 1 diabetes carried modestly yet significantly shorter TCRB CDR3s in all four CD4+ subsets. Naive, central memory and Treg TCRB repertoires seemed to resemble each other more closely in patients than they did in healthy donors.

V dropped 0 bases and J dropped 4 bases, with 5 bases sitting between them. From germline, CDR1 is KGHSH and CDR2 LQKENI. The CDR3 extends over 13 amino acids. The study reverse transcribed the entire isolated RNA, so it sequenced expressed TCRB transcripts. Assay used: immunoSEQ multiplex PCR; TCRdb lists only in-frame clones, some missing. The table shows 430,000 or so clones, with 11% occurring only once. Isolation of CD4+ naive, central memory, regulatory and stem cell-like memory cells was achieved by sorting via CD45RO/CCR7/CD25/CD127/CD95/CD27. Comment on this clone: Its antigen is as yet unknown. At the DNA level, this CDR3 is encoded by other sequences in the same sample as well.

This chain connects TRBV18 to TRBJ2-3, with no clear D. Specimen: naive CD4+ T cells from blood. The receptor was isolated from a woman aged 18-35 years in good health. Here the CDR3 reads CASSPPSADTQYF. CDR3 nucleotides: TGTGCCAGCTCACCACCGAGTGCAGATACGCAGTATTTT.